The entry below describes one T cell receptor beta chain. Its antigen is not identified. This table comes from immunoSEQ multiplex PCR, and its TCRdb copy is limited to in-frame clones, with some not included. The table lists about 21,000 clones, 70% to 90% of them singletons. The entry originates in a study of chemoradiotherapy in HPV16-positive cancers. Study-wide context: A couple of HPV16-positive patients' cells yielded candidate HPV-specific clones and common motifs. General study findings and limits: The functional HPV-specific definition rests on just a couple of HPV16-positive patients. Better recurrence-free survival went with HPV-responsive T-cell expansion in HPV16-positive patients. During treatment, candidate HPV-specific clones and E7-related motifs expanded in tumor.

The V end lost 5 bases, the J end lost 7 bases, and 11 bases lay between the germline ends. The CDR3 is 13 residues long. Germline lookup yields CDR1 MNHEY and CDR2 SVGAGI. The receptor was isolated from a human donor with HPV-associated anogenital cancer. This chain joins TRBV6-5 and TRBJ2-2; maybe TRBD1 (6 bases). The sequenced sample was blood, obtained from a patient who underwent chemoradiotherapy. CDR3 in amino acids: CASSLGQFGELFF. DNA of the CDR3: TGTGCCAGCAGTCTCGGACAGTTCGGGGAGCTGTTTTTT.